This T cell receptor (beta chain) was captured in a study of OX40 agonist ivuxolimab in advanced cancers. Produced via immunoSEQ multiplex PCR; TCRdb's table is partial and in-frame only. The table lists tens of thousands of clones, more than 75% of them singletons. V lost 2 bases, J lost 6 bases, and 20 bases lay in between. CDR3 size: 18 residues. Germline V gene sequence: CDR1 MGHRA, CDR2 YSYEKL. The sequenced sample was CD4+ or CD8+ T cells sorted from blood, obtained in a trial of the OX40 agonist ivuxolimab. The V gene is TRBV4-1, the J gene TRBJ2-6, with D perhaps TRBD1 or TRBD2 (5 bases each). The receptor was derived from an adult with an advanced solid tumor such as melanoma, head and neck, liver or kidney cancer. The CDR3 coding sequence is TGCGCCAGCAGCCAACGTCCGGGGCTTAGGGATGCGGCCAACGTCCTGACTTTC. The encoded protein is CASSQRPGLRDAANVLTF.